Below, 29 T cell receptor beta chains from the same sample are listed, as sequenced in a study of T-cell memory formation after mild COVID-19. TCRdb fed the 5' RACE reads into MiXCR, producing one record per CDR3 protein. The sample consists of under 300,000 distinct CDR3 sequences, roughly 17% of them appearing once. The source material was PBMCs or a T cell subset sorted from them (not recorded which). The receptors were gathered from a young man who had mild COVID-19 (a few samples of this study predate the infection). Cell type and time point are not known.

The chain couples TRBV7-9 to TRBJ2-2; no firm D call. The V end was cut by 3 bases, the J end by 3 bases, with 14 bases between. Germline CDR1 SEHNR, CDR2 FQNEAQ (reference sequence). The CDR3 contains 16 residues. The CDR3 spells CASSFIDVEYTGELFF. The DNA for the CDR3 is TGTGCCAGCAGCTTTATCGATGTGGAGTACACCGGGGAGCTGTTTTTT.

V usage is TRBV18 and J usage is TRBJ2-3; D not resolved. The CDR3 is 15 amino acids. Per the germline V gene, CDR1 is KGHSH and CDR2 is LQKENI. Between the trimmed V and J ends, which lost 3 bases and 4 bases, there was a span of 14 bases. The CDR3 DNA is TGTGCCAGCTCACCTGATTTCGGACGGTCAGATACGCAGTATTTT. Translating it yields CASSPDFGRSDTQYF.

In this sample, this clonotype turned up a few times. This chain links TRBV7-2 with TRBJ1-1; TRBD1 aligns across 8 bases. CDR1 is SGHTA, CDR2 FQGNSA, per germline. Trimming at V came to 5 bases and at J to 6 bases, leaving 8 bases not matched to a gene. The CDR3 is 14 residues long. CDR3 region: CASSPRTGSSEAFF. Written as DNA, the CDR3 is TGTGCCAGCAGCCCCCGGACAGGGTCTTCTGAAGCTTTCTTT.

This clonotype was seen a handful of times. The rearrangement uses TRBV5-1 and TRBJ2-1; D unclear. V was clipped by 0 bases and J by 12 bases, with 13 bases between them. The CDR3 runs 13 residues. Germline V gives CDR1 SGHRS, CDR2 YFSETQ. The CDR3 region has the DNA TGCGCCAGCAGCTTGGGTCCCCCCTGGTGGCAGTTCTTC. Protein product: CASSLGPPWWQFF.

V and J are TRBV7-9 and TRBJ2-2; D uncertain. The germline CDR1 and CDR2 sequences are SEHNR and FQNEAQ (reference sequence). The germline V and J ends were trimmed by 3 bases and 6 bases, with 5 bases remaining between them. This CDR3 has 12 residues. The CDR3 DNA reads as TGTGCCAGCAGCTTCTTTCCCGGGGAGCTGTTTTTT. Its translation: CASSFFPGELFF. Based on the CDR3 plus reference TRBV7-9 and TRBJ2-2, the full variable domain is DTGVSQNPRHKITKRGQNVTFRCDPISEHNRLYWYRQTLGQGPEFLTYFQNEAQLEKSRLLSDRFSAERPKGSFSTLEIQRTEQGDSAMYLCASSFFPGELFFGEGSRLTVL.

This clonotype was counted only a few times. This chain links TRBV12-3 or TRBV12-4 with TRBJ1-5; 10 nucleotides match TRBD1. J was trimmed by 5 bases and V by 6 bases; bases with no gene match: 4. The CDR3 has 14 amino acids. CDR3 residues: CASRSGTGDQPQHF. The CDR3 nucleotides are TGTGCCAGCAGATCCGGGACAGGGGATCAGCCCCAGCATTTT.

This clonotype occurred a few times. The chain uses TRBV7-2 and TRBJ2-1; 8 bases match TRBD2. J was trimmed by 6 bases and V by 4 bases; bases with no gene match: 8. The CDR3 runs 15 residues. Germline V gene data show CDR1 as SGHTA and CDR2 as FQGNSA. In nucleotides, the CDR3 is TGTGCCAGCAGCTGGGGGAGCGGGGGAGTCAATGAGCAGTTCTTC. Amino acids: CASSWGSGGVNEQFF.

The chain carries TRBV20-1 and TRBJ2-7; D is ambiguous. V lost 0 bases to trimming and J lost 2 bases, with 14 bases between them. Germline CDR1 and CDR2: DFQATT and SNEGSKA (reference sequence). The CDR3 is made up of 15 amino acids. CDR3 in amino acids: CSARDLERSTYEQYF. The CDR3 DNA reads as TGCAGTGCTAGAGATCTCGAGCGATCCACCTACGAGCAGTACTTC.

The chain employs TRBV5-1 and TRBJ2-1; 7 bases align to TRBD2. Unmatched junction bases numbered 9, after V lost 1 base and J lost 5 bases. There are 16 residues in the CDR3. Germline V gene data show CDR1 as SGHRS and CDR2 as YFSETQ. CDR3 amino acids: CASSLWVRGYNNEQFF. DNA for the CDR3: TGCGCCAGCAGCTTGTGGGTGCGGGGGTACAACAATGAGCAGTTCTTC.

The V and J genes are TRBV18 and TRBJ1-2; the D is unclear. Germline lookup yields CDR1 KGHSH and CDR2 LQKENI. V lost 0 bases, J lost 4 bases, and 15 bases lay in between. The CDR3 is 16 amino acids. In nucleotides, the CDR3 is TGTGCCAGCTCACCACCCGGTAGCAGTGTTCTCTATGGCTACACCTTC. Amino acids: CASSPPGSSVLYGYTF.

V usage is TRBV29-1 and J usage is TRBJ2-2; 13 positions agree with TRBD2. The CDR3 runs to 13 residues. From germline, CDR1 is SQVTM and CDR2 ANQGSEA. V lost 6 bases, J lost 6 bases, and 1 base stayed unmatched. The CDR3 protein is CSVGLAGPGELFF. CDR3 sequence (DNA): TGCAGCGTGGGACTAGCGGGGCCCGGGGAGCTGTTTTTT.

This clonotype was seen a few times. The gene calls are TRBV12-3 or TRBV12-4 and TRBJ2-5; TRBD2 matches at 8 bases. Losses at the gene ends were 4 bases for V and 4 bases for J; bases not matched to a gene: 5. This CDR3 has 14 residues. The CDR3 coding sequence is TGTGCCAGCAGTTCCTACCGGGAGGGAGAGACCCAGTACTTC. As protein: CASSSYREGETQYF.

This clonotype was found many times. This sequence joins TRBV7-2 and TRBJ1-5; perhaps TRBD1 as D (6 bases). The V end lost 5 bases, the J end lost 7 bases, and 12 bases lay between the germline ends. The CDR3 spans 13 residues. Germline CDR1 SGHTA, CDR2 FQGNSA. CDR3 sequence: CASSTRGNQPQHF. CDR3 bases: TGTGCCAGCAGCACCAGGGGTAACCAGCCCCAGCATTTT.

The chain joins TRBV4-3 to TRBJ2-5, with TRBD2 identical over 8 bases. The V and J ends lost 5 bases and 5 bases, in that order; junction bases with no gene match: 7. Germline values: CDR1 LGHNA, CDR2 YSLEER. The CDR3 runs 14 residues. The CDR3 sequence is CASSKRTSRETQYF. The CDR3 nucleotides read TGCGCCAGCAGCAAACGGACTAGCAGGGAGACCCAGTACTTC.

This clonotype appeared once. The rearrangement links TRBV7-3 to TRBJ2-3; D may be TRBD1 (5 bases). The CDR3 contains 16 residues. The germline V gene encodes CDR1 SGHTA and CDR2 FQGTGA. V lost 3 bases, J lost 0 bases, and 13 bases lay in between. CDR3 sequence (DNA): TGTGCCAGCAGCTTGACGCCGCGGACAAGCACAGATACGCAGTATTTT. Translation: CASSLTPRTSTDTQYF.

A few counts support this clonotype. The chain joins TRBV20-1 to TRBJ2-3, with TRBD2 as a possible D gene (5 bases). There are 14 residues in the CDR3. V gave up 5 bases and J gave up 2 bases, with 14 bases separating them. Germline V gene data show CDR1 as DFQATT and CDR2 as SNEGSKA (reference sequence). CDR3 sequence (DNA): TGCAGTGCTTCCCGGGGAGTGGTCACAGATACGCAGTATTTT. Protein sequence: CSASRGVVTDTQYF.

This clonotype was counted at least ten times. The chain has TRBV12-3 or TRBV12-4 and TRBJ1-1; unclear D gene. V was trimmed by 3 bases and J by 5 bases, leaving 10 bases between them. There are 13 residues in the CDR3. CDR3 DNA sequence: TGTGCCAGCAGTTTCCGGGTAGGGACTGAAGCTTTCTTT. This sequence encodes CASSFRVGTEAFF.

Only a few counts were recorded for this clonotype. The rearrangement joins TRBV7-2 to TRBJ2-5, with TRBD2 identical over 8 bases. Trimming took 6 bases from V and 2 from J; bases not matched to a gene: 5. The germline CDR1 and CDR2 sequences are SGHTA and FQGNSA. The CDR3 is 14 amino acids. This CDR3 reads CASSRPGGQETQYF. The CDR3 region has the DNA TGTGCCAGCAGTCGTCCGGGGGGGCAAGAGACCCAGTACTTC.

This clonotype was recorded a few times. The CDR3 bases are TGTGCCAGCAGCCCCTCCGGGTGGAATGAGCAGTTCTTC. Amino acids: CASSPSGWNEQFF. The chain links TRBV11-3 to TRBJ2-1; D gene unclear. The CDR3 contains 13 residues. V was shortened by 5 bases and J by 7 bases, with 12 bases between the two germline ends. Germline V gene data show CDR1 as SGHNT and CDR2 as YENEEA.

This clonotype was seen a handful of times. V and J are TRBV29-1 and TRBJ2-4; the match to TRBD1 covers 7 bases. The trim removed 4 bases at V and 6 bases at J, leaving 12 bases unmatched. In germline, CDR1 is SQVTM, CDR2 ANQGSEA. The CDR3 is 15 amino acids. CDR3 sequence reads: CSVVRTGDRRNIQYF. The CDR3 nucleotides read TGCAGCGTTGTCCGAACAGGGGATCGTAGAAACATTCAGTACTTC.

This chain connects TRBV6-5 to TRBJ2-7; maybe TRBD1 (6 bases). The V gene lost 8 bases and the J gene lost 6 bases, with 20 bases spanning the gap. CDR3 length: 14 amino acids. Germline lookup yields CDR1 MNHEY and CDR2 SVGAGI. The chain's CDR3 is CASQTRQGSFEQYF. The CDR3 region has the DNA TGTGCCAGCCAAACTAGGCAGGGGTCTTTCGAGCAGTACTTC.

The gene calls are TRBV5-6 and TRBJ2-2, with no clear D. The CDR3 has 15 residues. V was trimmed by 2 bases and J by 0 bases, leaving 8 bases between them. Germline V gene data show CDR1 as SGHDT and CDR2 as YYEEEE. The chain's CDR3 is CASSLVAANTGELFF. The CDR3 nucleotides read TGTGCCAGCAGCTTAGTAGCAGCGAACACCGGGGAGCTGTTTTTT.

The chain recombines TRBV12-3 or TRBV12-4 with TRBJ2-5; D perhaps matches TRBD2 (6 bases). Trimming left V 3 bases short and J 3 bases short, with 17 bases between. The CDR3 is 16 residues long. The CDR3 reads CASSFSPLGGEETQYF. The DNA of the CDR3 is TGTGCCAGCAGTTTTTCCCCCCTCGGCGGGGAAGAGACCCAGTACTTC.

This rearrangement joins TRBV6-2 or TRBV6-3 to TRBJ2-7; D possibly corresponds to TRBD1 (6 bases). The length of the CDR3 is 13 residues. Germline V lookup: CDR1 MNHEY, CDR2 SVGEGT. With 2 bases removed from V and 3 bases from J, the gap between germline ends came to 8 bases. CDR3 coding DNA: TGTGCCAGCAGTTACGGGACATTCTACGAGCAGTACGTC. Amino acids: CASSYGTFYEQYV.

The chain carries TRBV9 and TRBJ2-3; the D gene is possibly TRBD2 (5 bases). This CDR3 is built from 15 residues. The germline V gene encodes CDR1 SGDLS and CDR2 YYNGEE. Trimming cost V 3 bases and J 1 base, with 12 bases left between them. DNA for the CDR3: TGTGCCAGCAGCGCCCCTCGGGGTGGCACAGATACGCAGTATTTT. It specifies CASSAPRGGTDTQYF.

This clonotype was observed many times. The V call is TRBV7-8, the J call TRBJ2-7, with no clear D. With 3 bases removed from V and 3 bases from J, the gap between germline ends came to 9 bases. This CDR3 has 13 amino acids. Germline V gives CDR1 SGHVS, CDR2 FQNEAQ. CDR3 residues: CASSLSPDYEQYF. The CDR3 nucleotides read TGTGCCAGCAGCTTGTCGCCGGACTACGAGCAGTACTTC.

This clonotype occurred once. V is TRBV6-2 or TRBV6-3 and J is TRBJ2-7, with 7 bases that match TRBD1. The CDR3 is 15 amino acids. Germline loops: CDR1 MNHEY, CDR2 SVGEGT. The ends lost 5 bases at V and 6 bases at J; junction bases unmatched: 13. The CDR3 DNA follows: TGTGCCAGCAGTGTCGGACAGGTGATGCATGGCGAGCAGTACGTC. Residues: CASSVGQVMHGEQYV.

The genes are TRBV11-2 and TRBJ1-4; D possibly corresponds to TRBD1 (5 bases). Trimming cost V 3 bases and J 7 bases, with 24 bases left between them. Germline V CDR1 and CDR2: SGHAT, FQNNGV. The CDR3 consists of 18 residues. The DNA for the CDR3 is TGTGCCAGCAGCTTGGGTCTCGGGGGTGGCCGGCTGGGTGAAAAACTGTTTTTT. Amino acid sequence: CASSLGLGGGRLGEKLFF.

This clonotype was seen a handful of times. The V and J genes are TRBV6-5 and TRBJ2-3; D is possibly TRBD2 (7 bases). The V and J ends lost 8 bases and 3 bases respectively, with 18 bases between them. This CDR3 is built from 15 residues. CDR1 is MNHEY and CDR2 is SVGAGI in the germline V gene. The DNA of the CDR3 is TGTGCCAGCCTAAGGGGTGGGGGGGCTACAGATACGCAGTATTTT. Protein sequence: CASLRGGGATDTQYF.